These 16 T cell receptor beta chains originate from one sample sequenced in a study of cytomegalovirus exposure and HLA in healthy donors. PCR amplification relied on 60 Vbeta primers (plus 13 Jbeta primers). Only in-frame clones appear in the TCRdb table, and some are missing; sequencing was by immunoSEQ multiplex PCR. The sample carries under 200,000 clones, 55% to 65% recorded once. The sequenced sample consisted of PBMCs. All receptors derive from a man aged 40-50 years in good health and CMV-seronegative.

This clone was picked up a small number of times. This chain joins TRBV19 and TRBJ2-2; weak D call: TRBD2 (5 bases). The CDR3 totals 15 residues. Trimming stripped 3 bases from V and 8 bases from J, with 16 bases between. Germline V gene sequence: CDR1 LNHDA, CDR2 SQIVND (reference sequence). The CDR3 spells CASSIPAVPSGELFF. CDR3 nucleotide sequence: TGTGCCAGTAGTATTCCAGCGGTTCCATCAGGGGAGCTGTTTTTT.

The chain has TRBV5-1 and TRBJ2-5, with 10 bases identical to TRBD1. This CDR3 is built from 15 residues. Trimming removed 0 bases from V and 1 base from J; junction bases left unmatched: 0. The germline V gene encodes CDR1 SGHRS and CDR2 YFSETQ. CDR3 sequence: CASSLGTGGQETQYF. CDR3 in DNA: TGCGCCAGCAGCTTGGGGACAGGGGGCCAAGAGACCCAGTACTTC.

V and J are TRBV7-2 and TRBJ1-1; 9 nucleotides agree with TRBD1. The CDR3 is 16 residues long. Germline V gene sequence: CDR1 SGHTA, CDR2 FQGNSA. Trimming took 5 bases from V and 5 from J; bases not matched to a gene: 12. The CDR3 DNA is TGTGCCAGCAGCCAGACTTTTCAGACAGGGGGGACTGAAGCTTTCTTT. Translating gives CASSQTFQTGGTEAFF.

As for this clone: Mismatch with germline at one junction end may stem from a read error. In the same sample, other DNA sequences code for this CDR3. V usage is TRBV15 and J usage is TRBJ1-5, with 7 bases matching TRBD1. This CDR3 has 16 residues. Germline V lookup: CDR1 LNHNV, CDR2 YYDKDF (reference sequence). Here the CDR3 DNA reads TGCGCCACCAGCAGAACACAGGGGATCCGCAATCAGCCCCAGCATTTT. Its protein is CATSRTQGIRNQPQHF.

The chain joins TRBV6-1 to TRBJ1-1; weak D call: TRBD1 (5 bases). Germline V CDR1 and CDR2: MNHNS, SASEGT. Trimming removed 4 bases from V and 5 bases from J, with 8 bases in between. The CDR3 runs 12 residues. The CDR3 spells CASSATGTEAFF. The CDR3 DNA reads as TGTGCCAGCAGTGCTACAGGTACTGAAGCTTTCTTT.

The CDR3 loop is CAWSPPGRLEQYF. In nucleotides, the CDR3 is TGTGCCTGGAGTCCACCAGGAAGGCTCGAGCAGTACTTC. The chain couples TRBV30 to TRBJ2-7; D is ambiguous. This CDR3 has 13 residues. Germline loops: CDR1 GTSNPN, CDR2 SVGIG (reference sequence). Trimming shortened V by 2 bases and J by 6 bases, and 14 bases separated the two germline ends.

V usage is TRBV6-4 and J usage is TRBJ2-3; TRBD2 aligns across 7 bases. The CDR3 totals 16 residues. V trimming: 3 bases; J trimming: 5 bases; junction bases outside the gene matches: 11. CDR1 is MRHNA, CDR2 SNTAGT, per germline. CDR3: CASSEWAGVGEDTQYF. The CDR3 nucleotides read TGTGCCAGCAGTGAATGGGCGGGAGTTGGAGAAGATACGCAGTATTTT.

The rearrangement uses TRBV5-1 and TRBJ2-6; D is perhaps TRBD2 (6 bases). This CDR3 region has 15 residues. Germline values: CDR1 SGHRS, CDR2 YFSETQ. The V end was cut by 4 bases, the J end by 0 bases, with 8 bases between. The chain's CDR3 is CASSGGSSGANVLTF. CDR3 sequence (DNA): TGCGCCAGCAGCGGGGGGAGCTCTGGGGCCAACGTCCTGACTTTC.

The rearrangement joins TRBV29-1 to TRBJ2-3, with no clear D. Per the germline V gene, CDR1 is SQVTM and CDR2 is ANQGSEA. The CDR3 has 10 residues. The V end was cut by 7 bases, the J end by 0 bases, with 2 bases between. CDR3 protein: CSASTDTQYF. CDR3 in DNA: TGCAGCGCTAGCACAGATACGCAGTATTTT.

This clone showed up just a few times. The chain employs TRBV5-1 and TRBJ2-5; possible D gene TRBD1, 5 bases. V was cut by 3 bases and J by 5 bases, with 11 bases left in between. Per germline, CDR1 SGHRS and CDR2 YFSETQ. The CDR3 is 13 amino acids. This CDR3 is CASSSGRVETQYF. CDR3 bases: TGCGCCAGCAGCTCCGGCAGGGTTGAGACCCAGTACTTC.

The genes are TRBV28 and TRBJ2-3, with 9 positions matching TRBD1. From germline, CDR1 is MDHEN and CDR2 SYDVKM. Trimming cost V 6 bases and J 3 bases; bases outside gene matches: 10. This CDR3 region has 16 residues. In DNA form, the CDR3 reads TGTGCCAGCAGCCCAACGTGGACAGGGGAGACAGATACGCAGTATTTT. Residues: CASSPTWTGETDTQYF.

This clone has just one count. The V gene is TRBV11-3, the J gene TRBJ2-6; D is unclear. CDR1 SGHNT and CDR2 YENEEA come from the germline V gene. The CDR3 runs to 14 residues. V was shortened by 4 bases and J by 0 bases, with 4 bases between the two germline ends. The CDR3 sequence is CASSSGSGANVLTF. In DNA form, the CDR3 reads TGTGCCAGCAGCTCCGGCTCTGGGGCCAACGTCCTGACTTTC.

The chain employs TRBV28 and TRBJ2-2; D unclear. Germline V lookup: CDR1 MDHEN, CDR2 SYDVKM. The CDR3 covers 12 residues. Trimming left V 6 bases short and J 6 bases short, with 8 bases between. The CDR3: CASRVSAGELFF. CDR3 DNA sequence: TGTGCCAGCAGGGTCTCGGCCGGGGAGCTGTTTTTT. The whole variable domain, filled in from reference TRBV28 and TRBJ2-2, reads DVKVTQSSRYLVKRTGEKVFLECVQDMDHENMFWYRQDPGLGLRLIYFSYDVKMKEKGDIPEGYSVSREKKERFSLILESASTNQTSMYLCASRVSAGELFFGEGSRLTVL.

The table lists this clone with a few counts. Here the CDR3 DNA reads TGTGCCAGCAGTTTAGGTCCGGGAGGAACTGAAGCTTTCTTT. It codes for CASSLGPGGTEAFF. The chain is built from TRBV27 and TRBJ1-1; D is unresolved. CDR1 MNHEY and CDR2 SMNVEV come from the germline V gene (reference sequence). The CDR3 is 14 residues long. V was pared by 2 bases and J by 5 bases, with 12 bases between.

This chain uses TRBV6-1 with TRBJ1-5, with 9 bases aligning to TRBD1. The CDR3 totals 16 residues. Germline V CDR1 and CDR2: MNHNS, SASEGT. V shed 2 bases, J shed 6 bases, and the junction held 8 bases outside the gene matches. In DNA form, the CDR3 reads TGTGCCAGCAGTGAAAATCTTGACAGGGGGAGTCAGCCCCAGCATTTT. Translated: CASSENLDRGSQPQHF.

The J gene is TRBJ2-7, the V gene TRBV6-5; TRBD2 aligns across 10 bases. This CDR3 spans 15 amino acids. Germline V gene sequence: CDR1 MNHEY, CDR2 SVGAGI. After removal of 5 bases from V and 4 bases from J, the junction contained 8 bases not matched to a gene. CDR3 region: CASSPSGGPYYEQYF. The CDR3 nucleotides read TGTGCCAGCAGTCCTAGCGGGGGCCCCTATTACGAGCAGTACTTC.